This TCR beta chain was sequenced for a study of immune evolution from preneoplasia to lung adenocarcinoma. This CDR3 has 10 amino acids. V dropped 7 bases and J dropped 9 bases, with 10 bases sitting between them. Germline loops: CDR1 SQVTM, CDR2 ANQGSEA. Clones were sequenced by immunoSEQ multiplex PCR, and TCRdb holds only the in-frame ones, with some missing. The repertoire holds a few thousand clones, with about four fifths as singletons. The specimen sequenced was FFPE invasive lung adenocarcinoma tissue. J is TRBJ2-1 and V is TRBV29-1; D gene ambiguous. This receptor was identified in a person between 35 and 59 years old with lung adenocarcinoma. Some clones in this sample may be carry-over from other donors' samples. The CDR3 sequence is CSARALEQFF. The CDR3 nucleotides read TGCAGCGCCCGGGCCCTTGAGCAGTTCTTC.